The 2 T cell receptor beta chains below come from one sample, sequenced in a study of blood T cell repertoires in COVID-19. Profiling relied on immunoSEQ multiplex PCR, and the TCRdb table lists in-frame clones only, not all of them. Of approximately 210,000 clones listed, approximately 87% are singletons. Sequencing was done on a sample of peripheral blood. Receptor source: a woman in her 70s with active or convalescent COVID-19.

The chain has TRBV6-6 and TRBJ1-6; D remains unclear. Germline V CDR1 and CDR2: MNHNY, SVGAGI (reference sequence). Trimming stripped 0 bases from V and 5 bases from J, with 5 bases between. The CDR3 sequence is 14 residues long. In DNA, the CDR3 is TGTGCCAGCAGTTACTCTTACAATAATTCACCCCTCCACTTT. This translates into CASSYSYNNSPLHF.

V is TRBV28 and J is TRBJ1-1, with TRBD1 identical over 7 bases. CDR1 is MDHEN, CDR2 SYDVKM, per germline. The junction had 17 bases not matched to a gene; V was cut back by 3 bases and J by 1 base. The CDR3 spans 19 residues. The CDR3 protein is CASSFPRRTGPKGNTEAFF. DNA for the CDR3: TGTGCCAGCAGTTTCCCGCGGAGGACAGGCCCTAAGGGGAACACTGAAGCTTTCTTT.